Listed below are T cell receptor beta chains from one sample, sequenced in a study of blood T cell repertoires in COVID-19. The assay was immunoSEQ multiplex PCR, and TCRdb's table has in-frame clones only and misses some. The sample has about 74,000 clones, about 83% seen once. The sequencing sample was made of peripheral blood. Receptors were obtained from a man at least 80 years old with acute or convalescent COVID-19. CDR3s include the opening cysteine and the closing phenylalanine or tryptophan. The D gene is left open where the match is weak. A row's size may be missing; if present it is once, few, many or a size class.

cdr3_nt cdr3_aa v_call clone_size d_call cdr3_length j_call
TGTGCCAGCAGCTTTAGTGCAGGGGGCAATGAAAAACTGTTTTTT CASSFSAGGNEKLFF TRBV5-4 . TRBD1 15 TRBJ1-4
TGTGCCAGCATACAGGAAAACTCCTACGAGCAGTACTTC CASIQENSYEQYF TRBV6-5 once . 13 TRBJ2-7
TGTGCCAGCAGCCCGACAGGGGGCACAGATACGCAGTATTTT CASSPTGGTDTQYF TRBV7-2 . TRBD1 14 TRBJ2-3
TGTGCCAGCAGCCCAACCGGGACAGGGGACAACTATGGCTACACCTTC CASSPTGTGDNYGYTF TRBV11-2 . TRBD1 16 TRBJ1-2
TGTGCCAGTAGTGGGGGGGCTAACTACAATGAGCAGTTCTTC CASSGGANYNEQFF TRBV19 . . 14 TRBJ2-1
TGTGCCAGCAGCTTGGGACACTTGAACACTGAAGCTTTCTTT CASSLGHLNTEAFF TRBV5-4 . . 14 TRBJ1-1
TGTGCCAGCAGCTTGGCGGTAGCGGCCACCGGGGAGCTGTTTTTT CASSLAVAATGELFF TRBV7-2 . . 15 TRBJ2-2
TGCGCCAGCAGCTTGGCCTTGACAGGGAGGAACACTGAAGCTTTCTTT CASSLALTGRNTEAFF TRBV5-1 . TRBD1 16 TRBJ1-1
TGTGCCAGTAGTATATCGCGGGGGCTCTATGGCTACACCTTC CASSISRGLYGYTF TRBV19 . . 14 TRBJ1-2
TGTGCCTGGAGGGGAGAAATTGAAGCTTTCTTT CAWRGEIEAFF TRBV30 . . 11 TRBJ1-1
TGTGCCAGTACTGGGGCGGTAGCTAACTATGGCTACACCTTC CASTGAVANYGYTF TRBV19 . . 14 TRBJ1-2
TGTGCCACCAGGGACAGTGGCTATGGCTACACCTTC CATRDSGYGYTF TRBV24-1 . . 12 TRBJ1-2
TGTGCCACCAGTCAGTATCATGAGCAGTTCTTC CATSQYHEQFF TRBV24-1 . . 11 TRBJ2-1
TGTGCCAGCTCACCACCGGGACAGGTCCCCCTCGACGGGGAGCTGTTTTTT CASSPPGQVPLDGELFF TRBV18 once TRBD1 17 TRBJ2-2
TGTGCCAGCAGTTACCAGGGTAACACCGGGGAGCTGTTTTTT CASSYQGNTGELFF TRBV3-1/TRBV3-2 few . 14 TRBJ2-2
TGTGCCAGCACCTTGAGGGACTTCACCCCCCAGTACTTC CASTLRDFTPQYF TRBV28 . . 13 TRBJ2-4
TGTGCCAGCAGCACCGGGCCTCAGGGGAATCAGCCCCAGCATTTT CASSTGPQGNQPQHF TRBV5-5 . . 15 TRBJ1-5
TGTGCCAGCAGCTTAGTTGAGGGTTCGGCCTACGAGCAGTACTTC CASSLVEGSAYEQYF TRBV11-2 . . 15 TRBJ2-7
TGTGCCAGCAGCCAAGACGATGAAAAACTGTTTTTT CASSQDDEKLFF TRBV3-1/TRBV3-2 . . 12 TRBJ1-4
TGTGCCAGCAGCAGGAGTCCCCTGACTAATGAAAAACTGTTTTTT CASSRSPLTNEKLFF TRBV14 . . 15 TRBJ1-4
TGTGCCAGCAGCGCGGCCGGGACAGGGTCTGGAAACACCATATATTTT CASSAAGTGSGNTIYF TRBV9 . TRBD1 16 TRBJ1-3
TGTGCCTGGAAAAGACTAGAAAGGACCCAGTACTTC CAWKRLERTQYF TRBV30 . . 12 TRBJ2-5
TGTGCCAGCTCACAACTTAGACTAGCGGACACCGGGGAGCTGTTTTTT CASSQLRLADTGELFF TRBV18 . TRBD2 16 TRBJ2-2
TGCAGCGTCCTGTCTGCAGGGCAGTTCTTCTATGGCTACACCTTC CSVLSAGQFFYGYTF TRBV29-1 . . 15 TRBJ1-2
TGTGCCAGCTCATTAATAGCGGGGGGACACCAAGAGACCCAGTACTTC CASSLIAGGHQETQYF TRBV18 . TRBD2 16 TRBJ2-5
TGTGCCAGCAGCAAATGCGGGGGCCCGGGTCACAGGGCTCCTAACACCGGGGAGCTGTTTTTT CASSKCGGPGHRAPNTGELFF TRBV21-1 . . 21 TRBJ2-2
TGTGCCAGCACAGGACAGGGAGGAAACACCATATATTTT CASTGQGGNTIYF TRBV6-5 once TRBD1 13 TRBJ1-3
TGTGCCAGCAGTTACTGGGCGGGAGTTAGTGAGCAGTTCTTC CASSYWAGVSEQFF TRBV27 . TRBD2 14 TRBJ2-1
TGTGCCAGCAGCGTCGGACAGGGCTATCAGTACGAGCAGTACTTC CASSVGQGYQYEQYF TRBV9 . TRBD1 15 TRBJ2-7